One and the same sample provided the 23 T cell receptor beta chains below, sequenced in a study of T cells in localized non-small cell lung cancer. Method: immunoSEQ multiplex PCR; TCRdb's copy keeps in-frame clones and lacks some. The sample includes approximately 41,000 clones, roughly nine tenths seen only once; the top ten take 10% to 13%. The sample was PBMCs, taken before any cancer treatment. The receptors come from a woman aged 35 to 70 with stage II lung adenocarcinoma.

The V call is TRBV28, the J call TRBJ2-3, with D unresolved. The CDR3 contains 14 residues. CDR1 MDHEN and CDR2 SYDVKM come from the germline V gene. The V end lost 6 bases, the J end lost 3 bases, and 13 bases lay between the germline ends. CDR3 region: CASSLQDGTDTQYF. The CDR3 DNA reads TGTGCCAGCAGCCTTCAGGACGGGACAGATACGCAGTATTTT.

V gene TRBV6-5 combines with J gene TRBJ2-3, with 7 positions matching TRBD1. Losses at the gene ends were 3 bases for V and 2 bases for J; bases not matched to a gene: 8. The germline CDR1 and CDR2 sequences are MNHEY and SVGAGI. The CDR3 length is 16 residues. The CDR3 sequence is CASSYGDSEYTDTQYF. CDR3 in DNA: TGTGCCAGCAGTTATGGGGACAGCGAGTACACAGATACGCAGTATTTT.

The chain carries TRBV7-9 and TRBJ2-5; D gene uncertain. Germline CDR1 is SEHNR and CDR2 is FQNEAQ (reference sequence). This CDR3 comprises 12 residues. V was clipped by 1 base and J by 7 bases, with 7 bases between them. CDR3 DNA sequence: TGTGCCAGCAGCTTAGTAATAGGGACCCAGTACTTC. Its translation is CASSLVIGTQYF.

The gene calls are TRBV20-1 and TRBJ2-1, with D unclear. The germline CDR1 and CDR2 sequences are DFQATT and SNEGSKA (reference sequence). This CDR3 has 11 residues. The chain's CDR3 is CKVGNGNEQFF. Written as DNA, the CDR3 is TGCAAGGTGGGAAATGGGAATGAGCAGTTCTTC.

V and J are TRBV5-1 and TRBJ2-3; D perhaps matches TRBD2 (6 bases). Germline V CDR1 and CDR2: SGHRS, YFSETQ. The CDR3 sequence is 18 residues long. The V and J ends lost 4 bases and 3 bases respectively, with 24 bases between them. CDR3 nucleotide sequence: TGCGCCAGCAGCCCCGGGACTCCGGGCGGTCGGAGTACAGATACGCAGTATTTT. It specifies CASSPGTPGGRSTDTQYF.

The chain uses TRBV6-6 and TRBJ2-3, with D maybe TRBD2 (5 bases). With 8 bases removed from V and 5 bases from J, the gap between germline ends came to 14 bases. Germline-derived CDR1 and CDR2 are MNHNY and SVGAGI (reference sequence). This CDR3 has 13 amino acids. CDR3 sequence: CASFDRGRDTQYF. In nucleotides, the CDR3 is TGTGCCAGCTTCGACCGGGGTAGAGATACGCAGTATTTT.

A note on this clone: One junction end disagrees with the germline gene, perhaps due to a read error. This same CDR3 is encoded by further DNA sequences in the sample. The rearrangement links TRBV7-9 to TRBJ2-3, with TRBD1 matching over 10 bases. Looked up from germline, CDR1 is SEHNR and CDR2 is FQNEAQ (reference sequence). The CDR3 is 17 residues long. CDR3 protein: CASSLFATGGNTDTQYF. As DNA, the CDR3 is TGCGCCAGCAGCTTATTCGCGACAGGGGGCAACACAGATACGCAGTATTTT.

The CDR3 bases are TGTGCCAGCAGCTTACTGACTAGCGGGGTGCGCACAGATACGCAGTATTTT. Translation: CASSLLTSGVRTDTQYF. The chain uses TRBV11-2 and TRBJ2-3, with TRBD2 matching 11 bases. The V and J ends lost 2 bases and 1 base, in that order; junction bases with no gene match: 5. In germline, CDR1 is SGHAT, CDR2 FQNNGV. The CDR3 spans 17 residues.

This chain connects TRBV6-1 to TRBJ1-1, with TRBD1 as a possible D gene (6 bases). Per the germline V gene, CDR1 is MNHNS and CDR2 is SASEGT. V was cut by 4 bases and J by 11 bases, with 20 bases left in between. This CDR3 has 14 residues. CDR3 region: CASSAGQNLPKAFF. CDR3 in DNA: TGTGCCAGCAGTGCCGGACAGAACCTTCCGAAGGCTTTCTTT.

This sequence joins TRBV19 and TRBJ2-3; D might be TRBD2 (5 bases). V lost 5 bases to trimming and J lost 3 bases, with 9 bases between them. In germline, CDR1 is LNHDA, CDR2 SQIVND (reference sequence). The CDR3 spans 13 residues. The CDR3 reads CASSAGKTDTQYF. DNA of the CDR3: TGTGCCAGTAGTGCCGGGAAAACAGATACGCAGTATTTT.

This clone was found once. The chain couples TRBV2 to TRBJ1-5; 7 nucleotides line up with TRBD1. The ends lost 6 bases at V and 7 bases at J; junction bases unmatched: 9. Germline V CDR1 and CDR2: SNHLY, FYNNEI. This CDR3 comprises 14 residues. Here the CDR3 reads CASSQDRPLQPQHF. In DNA, the CDR3 is TGTGCCAGCAGCCAGGACAGGCCCCTGCAGCCCCAGCATTTT. The variable domain in full, completed from reference TRBV2 and TRBJ1-5, reads EPEVTQTPSHQVTQMGQEVILRCVPISNHLYFYWYRQILGQKVEFLVSFYNNEISEKSEIFDDQFSVERPDGSNFTLKIRSTKLEDSAMYFCASSQDRPLQPQHFGDGTRLSIL.

This clone has only one observation. The chain has TRBV19 and TRBJ1-1; 9 nucleotides line up with TRBD1. The V gene end was trimmed by 8 bases and the J gene end by 1 base; junction bases not matched to a gene: 5. This CDR3 contains 14 residues. Germline V gene lookup returns CDR1 LNHDA and CDR2 SQIVND (reference sequence). CDR3 loop: CASRNRGPNTEAFF. In DNA, the CDR3 is TGTGCCAGTCGAAACAGGGGGCCGAACACTGAAGCTTTCTTT.

The V and J genes are TRBV14 and TRBJ2-2; no firm D call. The CDR3 length is 13 residues. Trimming shortened V by 4 bases and J by 6 bases, and 9 bases separated the two germline ends. Looked up from germline, CDR1 is SGHDN and CDR2 is FVKESK. For the CDR3, the DNA is TGTGCCAGCAGCCTACTGACCGCCGGGGAGCTGTTTTTT. It translates to CASSLLTAGELFF.

The chain links TRBV28 to TRBJ1-2; 9 nucleotides agree with TRBD1. The CDR3 is made up of 14 amino acids. Trimming at V came to 7 bases and at J to 6 bases, leaving 9 bases not matched to a gene. Germline assignment: CDR1 MDHEN and CDR2 SYDVKM. CDR3 bases: TGTGCCAGCATCACAGGGGGCATTTCGGATGGCTACACCTTC. It specifies CASITGGISDGYTF.

This clone appeared a single time. This chain connects TRBV2 to TRBJ2-2; 7 nucleotides line up with TRBD2. The CDR3 is made up of 14 amino acids. The germline CDR1 and CDR2 sequences are SNHLY and FYNNEI. V lost 6 bases and J lost 1; bases outside the gene matches: 2. The chain's CDR3 is CASRLAVNTGELFF. For the CDR3, the DNA is TGTGCCAGCAGGCTAGCGGTGAACACCGGGGAGCTGTTTTTT.

This chain joins TRBV7-9 and TRBJ2-1; D gene ambiguous. The CDR3 is 16 residues long. V was shortened by 2 bases and J by 0 bases, with 11 bases between the two germline ends. Germline values: CDR1 SEHNR, CDR2 FQNEAQ (reference sequence). The CDR3 loop is CASSLYAGSSYNEQFF. As DNA, the CDR3 is TGTGCCAGCAGCTTATATGCCGGAAGCTCCTACAATGAGCAGTTCTTC.

V is TRBV10-1 and J is TRBJ1-1; D unresolved. This CDR3 has 13 amino acids. V dropped 8 bases and J dropped 0 bases, with 10 bases sitting between them. Germline values: CDR1 WNHNN, CDR2 SYGVQD (reference sequence). CDR3 region: CASRAGMNTEAFF. CDR3 nucleotides: TGCGCCAGCCGAGCGGGCATGAACACTGAAGCTTTCTTT.

The V call is TRBV5-1, the J call TRBJ1-6; TRBD1 agrees at 7 bases. The CDR3 extends over 15 amino acids. V lost 2 bases and J lost 7; bases outside the gene matches: 6. CDR1 and CDR2 from the germline V gene are SGHRS and YFSETQ. This CDR3 is CASSLSGQTNSPLHF. For the CDR3, the DNA is TGCGCCAGCAGCTTATCGGGACAGACGAATTCACCCCTCCACTTT.

This clone has only one observation. The chain combines TRBV18 with TRBJ2-4; D is unresolved. Germline V gene data show CDR1 as KGHSH and CDR2 as LQKENI. The CDR3 totals 13 residues. Trimming removed 6 bases from V and 4 bases from J, with 10 bases in between. The CDR3 DNA reads as TGTGCCAGCTCTGCCGGGCCAAAAAACATTCAGTACTTC. Protein: CASSAGPKNIQYF.

This chain joins TRBV27 and TRBJ2-7, with D perhaps TRBD1 or TRBD2 (5 bases each). The length of the CDR3 is 13 residues. Per the germline V gene, CDR1 is MNHEY and CDR2 is SMNVEV (reference sequence). V was clipped by 4 bases and J by 4 bases, with 11 bases between them. The CDR3 reads CASSWDGSYEQYF. CDR3 bases: TGTGCCAGCAGTTGGGACGGATCTTACGAGCAGTACTTC.

The chain has TRBV1 and TRBJ1-5. TRBV1 is classified as a pseudogene. The CDR3 totals 16 residues. The CDR3 DNA sequence: TGCACCAGCAGCCCCCGCCGGGGTGGCAGCAATCAGCCCCAGCATTTT. Its protein is CTSSPRRGGSNQPQHF.

The chain recombines TRBV19 with TRBJ1-4, with D possibly matching TRBD1 (5 bases). Trimming removed 10 bases at V and 8 bases at J, with 20 bases between. This CDR3 is built from 14 residues. CDR1 is LNHDA, CDR2 SQIVND, per germline (reference sequence). DNA for the CDR3: TGTGCCACCACGGCGGGGCCGTTGGGGGAAAAACTGTTTTTT. This gives the protein CATTAGPLGEKLFF.

The chain links TRBV2 to TRBJ2-1; the match to TRBD2 covers 10 bases. The germline gives CDR1 SNHLY, CDR2 FYNNEI. J lost 3 bases, V lost 7 bases, and 6 bases had no gene match. The CDR3 totals 15 residues. The CDR3 loop is CASTTTSGLYNEQFF. As DNA, the CDR3 is TGTGCCAGCACCACGACTAGCGGGCTCTACAATGAGCAGTTCTTC. The full variable domain, its missing parts supplied by reference TRBV2 and TRBJ2-1, is EPEVTQTPSHQVTQMGQEVILRCVPISNHLYFYWYRQILGQKVEFLVSFYNNEISEKSEIFDDQFSVERPDGSNFTLKIRSTKLEDSAMYFCASTTTSGLYNEQFFGPGTRLTVL.